Listed here are 14 T cell receptor beta chains from one sample, sequenced in a study of blood T cell repertoires in COVID-19. Method: immunoSEQ multiplex PCR; TCRdb's copy keeps in-frame clones and lacks some. The top ten hold around 1.9% of the sample, which has about 400,000 clones, around 87% seen once. The specimen sequenced was PBMCs or T cells enriched from blood (not recorded which). The origin of the receptors is a man aged 35 to 55 in a cohort exposed to, infected with or recovered from COVID-19 (not recorded which).

The genes are TRBV10-3 and TRBJ1-3; a possible D gene is TRBD1 (6 bases). V dropped 8 bases and J dropped 4 bases, with 12 bases sitting between them. The CDR3 consists of 13 residues. Germline CDR1 reads ENHRY; CDR2 reads SYGVKD. CDR3 protein: CAIFGGPGNTIYF. In DNA, the CDR3 is TGTGCCATCTTCGGGGGGCCGGGAAACACCATATATTTT.

This chain's CDR3 is CASSLPTGFGTEAFF. The DNA for the CDR3 is TGTGCCAGCAGTTTACCGACAGGGTTCGGCACTGAAGCTTTCTTT. V gene TRBV28 combines with J gene TRBJ1-1; 7 bases align to TRBD1. Germline V lookup: CDR1 MDHEN, CDR2 SYDVKM. V was pared by 2 bases and J by 4 bases, with 7 bases of the junction left unmatched. The CDR3 has 15 residues. The variable domain in full, with the rest retrieved from reference TRBV28 and TRBJ1-1, is DVKVTQSSRYLVKRTGEKVFLECVQDMDHENMFWYRQDPGLGLRLIYFSYDVKMKEKGDIPEGYSVSREKKERFSLILESASTNQTSMYLCASSLPTGFGTEAFFGQGTRLTVV.

The chain is built from TRBV11-2 and TRBJ2-2, with TRBD1 matching over 9 bases. This CDR3 comprises 16 residues. The trim removed 0 bases at V and 5 bases at J, leaving 4 bases unmatched. Germline CDR1 is SGHAT and CDR2 is FQNNGV. The CDR3 coding sequence is TGTGCCAGCAGCTTAGAGGGACAGGGAAGGACCGGGGAGCTGTTTTTT. Encoded protein: CASSLEGQGRTGELFF.

The chain is built from TRBV14 and TRBJ2-1; weak D call: TRBD2 (7 bases). The germline V gene encodes CDR1 SGHDN and CDR2 FVKESK. V was clipped by 1 base and J by 0 bases, with 13 bases between them. The length of the CDR3 is 17 residues. The CDR3 reads CASSQGGGTPSYNEQFF. DNA of the CDR3: TGTGCCAGCAGCCAAGGGGGGGGGACACCCTCCTACAATGAGCAGTTCTTC.

The chain combines TRBV6-4 with TRBJ1-1, with D hard to call. Trimming cost V 2 bases and J 0 bases, with 16 bases left between them. Germline V gives CDR1 MRHNA, CDR2 SNTAGT. This CDR3 is 17 amino acids long. CDR3 amino acids: CASSDPTQLHMNTEAFF. CDR3 nucleotide sequence: TGTGCCAGCAGTGACCCTACACAGTTGCACATGAACACTGAAGCTTTCTTT.

In this sample, this clone turned up once. DNA of the CDR3: TGTGCCAGCAGCTCCACAGGGGGCGCGAACACTGAAGCTTTCTTT. This translates into CASSSTGGANTEAFF. The rearrangement joins TRBV5-6 to TRBJ1-1, with TRBD1 matching 9 bases. The CDR3 loop spans 15 amino acids. J was trimmed by 1 base and V by 3 bases; bases with no gene match: 4. Germline loops: CDR1 SGHDT, CDR2 YYEEEE.

The rearrangement joins TRBV28 to TRBJ2-6; possible D gene TRBD2, 6 bases. The germline gives CDR1 MDHEN, CDR2 SYDVKM. The CDR3 spans 19 residues. V lost 1 base to trimming and J lost 1 base, with 17 bases between them. CDR3 bases: TGTGCCAGCAGTTTATTTCGGGAGAGTCTTAGTTCTGGGGCCAACGTCCTGACTTTC. Amino acid sequence: CASSLFRESLSSGANVLTF.

The chain joins TRBV7-9 to TRBJ2-2; 10 bases align to TRBD1. Germline CDR1 reads SEHNR; CDR2 reads FQNEAQ (reference sequence). Losses at the gene ends were 2 bases for V and 3 bases for J; bases not matched to a gene: 9. The CDR3 is 18 amino acids. CDR3 in DNA: TGTGCCAGCAGCTTATCCCGGGACAGGGGCGGTGACACCGGGGAGCTGTTTTTT. Encoded protein: CASSLSRDRGGDTGELFF.

The CDR3 region has the DNA TGTGCCAGCAGCTTAGGGTGGGAGGAGCAGTACTTC. Amino acid sequence: CASSLGWEEQYF. This chain joins TRBV11-2 and TRBJ2-7; D is perhaps TRBD2 (5 bases). V was pared by 1 base and J by 7 bases, with 8 bases between. Germline CDR1 is SGHAT and CDR2 is FQNNGV. This CDR3 has 12 amino acids.

CDR3 loop: CAWSQSGSLPEQYF. The CDR3 nucleotides are TGTGCCTGGAGCCAAAGCGGGAGTCTCCCAGAGCAGTACTTC. The chain couples TRBV30 to TRBJ2-7; TRBD2 matches 8 bases. Germline CDR1 reads GTSNPN; CDR2 reads SVGIG (reference sequence). Trimming cost V 3 bases and J 7 bases; bases outside gene matches: 11. This CDR3 is built from 14 residues.

J is TRBJ2-1 and V is TRBV6-4; TRBD2 matches at 14 bases. J lost 7 bases, V lost 6 bases, and 2 bases had no gene match. Germline CDR1 is MRHNA and CDR2 is SNTAGT. The CDR3 sequence is 14 residues long. CDR3 bases: TGTGCCAGCAGGGGGACTAGCGGGAGAAATGAGCAGTTCTTC. The encoded protein is CASRGTSGRNEQFF.

This clone has just a few counts. The rearrangement links TRBV14 to TRBJ2-7; 8 bases are shared with TRBD2. CDR1 and CDR2 from the germline V gene are SGHDN and FVKESK. This CDR3 region has 16 residues. Unmatched junction bases numbered 9, after V lost 0 bases and J lost 5 bases. For the CDR3, the DNA is TGTGCCAGCAGCCAAGATCTTTCCTGGACTAGCCACGAGCAGTACTTC. Translation gives CASSQDLSWTSHEQYF.

The chain links TRBV2 to TRBJ2-1, with D possibly TRBD2 on 6 matching bases. V was shortened by 3 bases and J by 6 bases, with 12 bases between the two germline ends. This CDR3 is built from 14 residues. Germline-derived CDR1 and CDR2 are SNHLY and FYNNEI. This CDR3 is CASSELAPGNEQFF. In nucleotides, the CDR3 is TGTGCCAGCAGTGAGCTAGCGCCAGGCAATGAGCAGTTCTTC.

The rearrangement joins TRBV6-2 or TRBV6-3 to TRBJ1-3; weak D call: TRBD1 (6 bases). The CDR3 covers 16 residues. V lost 5 bases and J 3 bases, leaving 17 bases between the germline ends. CDR1 and CDR2 from the germline V gene are MNHEY and SVGEGT. CDR3 in amino acids: CASSKPGTQIGNTIYF. The CDR3 DNA sequence: TGTGCCAGCAGTAAACCCGGGACACAAATTGGAAACACCATATATTTT.